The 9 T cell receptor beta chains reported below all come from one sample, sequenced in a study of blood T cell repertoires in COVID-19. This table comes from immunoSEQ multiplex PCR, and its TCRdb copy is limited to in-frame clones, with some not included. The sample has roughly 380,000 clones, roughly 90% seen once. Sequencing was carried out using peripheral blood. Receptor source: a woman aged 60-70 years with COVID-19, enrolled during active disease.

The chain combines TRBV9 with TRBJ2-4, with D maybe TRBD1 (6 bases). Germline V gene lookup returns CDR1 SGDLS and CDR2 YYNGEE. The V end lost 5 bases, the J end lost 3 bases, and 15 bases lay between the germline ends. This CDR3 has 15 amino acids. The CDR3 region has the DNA TGTGCCAGCAGATTCGTGGCAGGGGACAAAAACATTCAGTACTTC. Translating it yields CASRFVAGDKNIQYF.

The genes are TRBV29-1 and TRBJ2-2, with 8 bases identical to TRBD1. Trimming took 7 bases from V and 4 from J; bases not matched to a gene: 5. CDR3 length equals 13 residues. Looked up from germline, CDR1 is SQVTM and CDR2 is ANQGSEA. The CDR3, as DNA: TGCAGCGCGGGACAGGCACCCACCGGGGAGCTGTTTTTT. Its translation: CSAGQAPTGELFF.

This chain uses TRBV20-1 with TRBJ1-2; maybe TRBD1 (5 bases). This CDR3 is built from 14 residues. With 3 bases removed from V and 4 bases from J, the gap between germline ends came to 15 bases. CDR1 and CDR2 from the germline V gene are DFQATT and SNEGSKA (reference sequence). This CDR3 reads CSASLSGGGYGYTF. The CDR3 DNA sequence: TGCAGTGCTAGTCTCTCGGGGGGAGGCTATGGCTACACCTTC.

CDR3 sequence reads: CASSAQGSQPQHF. CDR3 bases: TGTGCCAGTAGCGCACAGGGGAGTCAGCCCCAGCATTTT. J is TRBJ1-5 and V is TRBV19, with 7 bases identical to TRBD1. CDR3 size: 13 residues. The trim removed 6 bases at V and 6 bases at J, leaving 5 bases unmatched. CDR1 is LNHDA and CDR2 is SQIVND in the germline V gene (reference sequence).

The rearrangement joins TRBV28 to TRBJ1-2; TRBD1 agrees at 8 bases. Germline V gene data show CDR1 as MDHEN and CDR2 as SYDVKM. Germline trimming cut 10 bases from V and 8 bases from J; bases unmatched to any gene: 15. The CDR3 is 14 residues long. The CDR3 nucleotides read TGTGCCACCACTCGACAGGGGTCCTTGGGGGGCTACACCTTC. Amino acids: CATTRQGSLGGYTF.

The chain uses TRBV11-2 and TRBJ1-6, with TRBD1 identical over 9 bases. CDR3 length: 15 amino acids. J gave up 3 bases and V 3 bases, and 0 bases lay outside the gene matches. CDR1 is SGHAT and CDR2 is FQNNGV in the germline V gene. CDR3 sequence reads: CASSLGQGYNSPLHF. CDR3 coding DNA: TGTGCCAGCAGCTTGGGACAGGGCTATAATTCACCCCTCCACTTT. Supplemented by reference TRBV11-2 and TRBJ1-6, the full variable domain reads EAGVAQSPRYKIIEKRQSVAFWCNPISGHATLYWYQQILGQGPKLLIQFQNNGVVDDSQLPKDRFSAERLKGVDSTLKIQPAKLEDSAVYLCASSLGQGYNSPLHFGNGTRLTVT.

CDR3 sequence: CSASRRATNEKLFF. For the CDR3, the DNA is TGCAGTGCTAGTCGGCGGGCCACTAATGAAAAACTGTTTTTT. This chain uses TRBV20-1 with TRBJ1-4; D gene uncertain. V gave up 3 bases and J gave up 2 bases, with 10 bases separating them. The CDR3 has 14 amino acids. Germline CDR1 and CDR2: DFQATT and SNEGSKA (reference sequence).

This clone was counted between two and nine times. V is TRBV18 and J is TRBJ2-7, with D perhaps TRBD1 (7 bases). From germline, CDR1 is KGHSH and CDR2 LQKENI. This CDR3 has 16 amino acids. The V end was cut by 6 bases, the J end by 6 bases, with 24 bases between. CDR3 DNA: TGTGCCAGCTCTCCTTCTGGAGGGGGCGGCTCTGGCGAGCAGTACTTC. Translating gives CASSPSGGGGSGEQYF.

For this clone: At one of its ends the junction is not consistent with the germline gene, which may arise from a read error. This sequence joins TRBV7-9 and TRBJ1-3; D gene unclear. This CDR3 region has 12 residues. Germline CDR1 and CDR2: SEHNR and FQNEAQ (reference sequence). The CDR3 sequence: CASSPSRNTIYF. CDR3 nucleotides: TGTGCCAGCAGCCCCTCTCGAAACACCATATATTTT.